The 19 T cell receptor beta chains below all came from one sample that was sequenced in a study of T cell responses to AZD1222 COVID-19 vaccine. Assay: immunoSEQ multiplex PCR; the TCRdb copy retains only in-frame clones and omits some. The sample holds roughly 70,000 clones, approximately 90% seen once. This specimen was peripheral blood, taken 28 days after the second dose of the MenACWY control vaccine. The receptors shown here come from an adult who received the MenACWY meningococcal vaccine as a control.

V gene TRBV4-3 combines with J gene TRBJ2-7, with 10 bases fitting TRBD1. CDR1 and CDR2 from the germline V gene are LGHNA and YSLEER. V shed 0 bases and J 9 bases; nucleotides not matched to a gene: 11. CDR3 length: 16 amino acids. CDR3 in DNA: TGCGCCAGCAGCCAAGATTGGACAGGGGGGACTACGAGGCAGTACTTC. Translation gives CASSQDWTGGTTRQYF.

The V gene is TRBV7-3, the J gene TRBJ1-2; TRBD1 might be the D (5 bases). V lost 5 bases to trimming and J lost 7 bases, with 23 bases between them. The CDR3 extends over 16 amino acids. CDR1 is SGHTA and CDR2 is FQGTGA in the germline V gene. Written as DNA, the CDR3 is TGTGCCAGCAGCCTAAACCCCGGGCCTCTGGGACGTGGCTACACCTTC. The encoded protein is CASSLNPGPLGRGYTF.

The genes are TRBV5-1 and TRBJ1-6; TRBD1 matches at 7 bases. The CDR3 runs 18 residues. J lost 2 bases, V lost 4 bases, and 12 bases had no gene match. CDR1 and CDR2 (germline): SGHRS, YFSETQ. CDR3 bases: TGCGCCAGCAGCCTTTCATCCCCCGGGACAGCCTATAATTCACCCCTCCACTTT. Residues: CASSLSSPGTAYNSPLHF.

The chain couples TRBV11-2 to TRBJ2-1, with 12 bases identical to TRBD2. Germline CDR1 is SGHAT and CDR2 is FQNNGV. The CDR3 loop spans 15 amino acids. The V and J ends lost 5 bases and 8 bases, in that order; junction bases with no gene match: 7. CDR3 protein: CASSPWTSGIDEQFF. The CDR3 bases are TGTGCCAGCAGCCCTTGGACTAGCGGGATCGATGAGCAGTTCTTC.

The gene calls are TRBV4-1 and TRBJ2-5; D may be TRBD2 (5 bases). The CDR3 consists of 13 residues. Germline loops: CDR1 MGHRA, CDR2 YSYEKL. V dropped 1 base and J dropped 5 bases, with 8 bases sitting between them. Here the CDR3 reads CASSQGGLETQYF. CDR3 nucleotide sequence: TGCGCCAGCAGCCAAGGAGGGCTTGAGACCCAGTACTTC.

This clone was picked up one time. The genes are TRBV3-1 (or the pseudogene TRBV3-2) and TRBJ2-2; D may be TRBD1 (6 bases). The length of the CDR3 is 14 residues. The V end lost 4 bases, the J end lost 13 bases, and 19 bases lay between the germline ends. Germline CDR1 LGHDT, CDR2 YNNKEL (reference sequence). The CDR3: CASSLTGPSGGLFF. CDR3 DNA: TGTGCCAGCAGCCTGACAGGTCCCTCCGGAGGGCTGTTTTTT.

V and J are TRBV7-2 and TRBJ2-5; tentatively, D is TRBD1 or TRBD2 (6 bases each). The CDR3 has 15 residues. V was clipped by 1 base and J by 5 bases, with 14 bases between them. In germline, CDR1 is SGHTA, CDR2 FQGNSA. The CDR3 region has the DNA TGTGCCAGCAGCTTAGTAACGGGGGCCGAGGAGACCCAGTACTTC. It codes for CASSLVTGAEETQYF.

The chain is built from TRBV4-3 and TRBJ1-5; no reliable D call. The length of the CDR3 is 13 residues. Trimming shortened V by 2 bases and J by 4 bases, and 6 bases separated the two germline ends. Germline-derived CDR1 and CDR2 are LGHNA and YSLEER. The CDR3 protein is CASSQRGNQPQHF. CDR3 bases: TGCGCCAGCAGCCAAAGAGGGAATCAGCCCCAGCATTTT.

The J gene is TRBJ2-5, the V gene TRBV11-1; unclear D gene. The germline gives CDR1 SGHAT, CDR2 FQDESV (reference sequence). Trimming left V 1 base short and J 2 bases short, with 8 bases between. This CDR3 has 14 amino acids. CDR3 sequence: CASSLVALQETQYF. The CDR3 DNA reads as TGTGCCAGCAGCTTAGTTGCCCTACAAGAGACCCAGTACTTC. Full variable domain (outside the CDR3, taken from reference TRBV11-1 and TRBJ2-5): EAEVAQSPRYKITEKSQAVAFWCDPISGHATLYWYRQILGQGPELLVQFQDESVVDDSQLPKDRFSAERLKGVDSTLKIQPAELGDSAMYLCASSLVALQETQYFGPGTRLLVL.

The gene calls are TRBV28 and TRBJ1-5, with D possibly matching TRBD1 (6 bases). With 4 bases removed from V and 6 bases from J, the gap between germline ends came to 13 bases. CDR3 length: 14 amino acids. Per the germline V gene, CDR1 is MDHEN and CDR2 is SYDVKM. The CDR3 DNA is TGTGCCAGCAGTTCTCCGACAGGTGGTCAGCCCCAGCATTTT. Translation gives CASSSPTGGQPQHF.

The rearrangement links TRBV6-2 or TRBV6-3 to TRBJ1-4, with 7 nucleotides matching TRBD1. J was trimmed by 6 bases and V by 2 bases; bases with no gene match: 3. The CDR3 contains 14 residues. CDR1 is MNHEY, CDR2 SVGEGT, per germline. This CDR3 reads CASSYGTEHEKLFF. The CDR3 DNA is TGTGCCAGCAGTTACGGGACAGAGCATGAAAAACTGTTTTTT.

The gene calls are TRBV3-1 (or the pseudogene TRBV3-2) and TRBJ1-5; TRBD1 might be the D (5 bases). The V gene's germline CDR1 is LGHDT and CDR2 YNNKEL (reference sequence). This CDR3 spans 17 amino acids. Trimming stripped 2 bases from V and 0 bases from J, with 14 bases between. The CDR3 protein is CASSQRSGGVSNQPQHF. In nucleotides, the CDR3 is TGTGCCAGCAGCCAAAGATCCGGGGGGGTTAGCAATCAGCCCCAGCATTTT.

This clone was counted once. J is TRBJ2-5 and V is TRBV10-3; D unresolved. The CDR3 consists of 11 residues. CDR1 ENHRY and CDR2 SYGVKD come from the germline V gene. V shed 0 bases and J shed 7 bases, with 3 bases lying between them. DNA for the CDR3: TGTGCCATCAGTGAGTCTGGGACCCAGTACTTC. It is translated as CAISESGTQYF.

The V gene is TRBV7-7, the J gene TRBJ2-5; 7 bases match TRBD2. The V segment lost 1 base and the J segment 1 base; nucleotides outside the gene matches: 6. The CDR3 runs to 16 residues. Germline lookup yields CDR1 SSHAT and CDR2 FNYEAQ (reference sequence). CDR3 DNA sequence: TGTGCCAGCAGCTTAGACGGAGCGGGACCCCAAGAGACCCAGTACTTC. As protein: CASSLDGAGPQETQYF.

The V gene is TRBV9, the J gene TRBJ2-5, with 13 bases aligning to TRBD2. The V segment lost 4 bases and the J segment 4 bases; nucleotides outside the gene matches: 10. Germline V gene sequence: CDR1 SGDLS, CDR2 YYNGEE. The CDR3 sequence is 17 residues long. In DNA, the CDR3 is TGTGCCAGCAGCCCCCGGACTAGCGGGGGAAGGGGAGAGACCCAGTACTTC. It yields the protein CASSPRTSGGRGETQYF. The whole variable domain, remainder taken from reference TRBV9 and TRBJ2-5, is DSGVTQTPKHLITATGQRVTLRCSPRSGDLSVYWYQQSLDQGLQFLIQYYNGEERAKGNILERFSAQQFPDLHSELNLSSLELGDSALYFCASSPRTSGGRGETQYFGPGTRLLVL.

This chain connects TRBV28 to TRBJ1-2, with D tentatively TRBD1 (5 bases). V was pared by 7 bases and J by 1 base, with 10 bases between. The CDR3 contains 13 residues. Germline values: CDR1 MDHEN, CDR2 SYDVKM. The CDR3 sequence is CASMRGLNYGYTF. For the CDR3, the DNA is TGTGCCAGCATGCGGGGACTTAACTATGGCTACACCTTC.

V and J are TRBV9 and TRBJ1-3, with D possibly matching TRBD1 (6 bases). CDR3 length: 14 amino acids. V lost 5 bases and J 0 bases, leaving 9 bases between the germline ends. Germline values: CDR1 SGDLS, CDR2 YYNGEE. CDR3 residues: CASRGQNSGNTIYF. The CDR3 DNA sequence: TGTGCCAGCAGGGGACAAAACTCTGGAAACACCATATATTTT. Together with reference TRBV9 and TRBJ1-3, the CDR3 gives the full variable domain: DSGVTQTPKHLITATGQRVTLRCSPRSGDLSVYWYQQSLDQGLQFLIQYYNGEERAKGNILERFSAQQFPDLHSELNLSSLELGDSALYFCASRGQNSGNTIYFGEGSWLTVV.

The CDR3 here is CASSFGSADNGEYF. In DNA, the CDR3 is TGTGCCAGCAGCTTTGGTTCTGCGGACAACGGGGAGTACTTC. The J gene is TRBJ2-7, the V gene TRBV5-6; either TRBD1 or TRBD2 may fit D (5 bases each). The V gene's germline CDR1 is SGHDT and CDR2 YYEEEE. V lost 2 bases and J lost 11, with 20 bases in between. The CDR3 has 14 amino acids.

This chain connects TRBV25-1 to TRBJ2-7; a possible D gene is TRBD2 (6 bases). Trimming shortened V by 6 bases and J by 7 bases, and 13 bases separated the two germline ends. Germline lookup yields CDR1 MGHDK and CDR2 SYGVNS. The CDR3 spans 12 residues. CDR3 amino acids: CASSGGWEEQYF. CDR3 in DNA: TGTGCCAGCAGCGGAGGGTGGGAGGAGCAGTACTTC.